One sample yielded the 26 T cell receptor beta chains listed below, sequenced in a study of T cell responses to AZD1222 COVID-19 vaccine. Some clones are missing from TCRdb's copy, which holds only in-frame ones; the method was immunoSEQ multiplex PCR. The sample records 75,000 to 95,000 clones, around nine tenths being singletons. Sequences were derived from peripheral blood, sampled on day 0 of AZD1222 vaccination. All receptors come from an adult in good health.

The J gene is TRBJ1-3, the V gene TRBV28; a possible D gene is TRBD1 (6 bases). This CDR3 is built from 14 residues. Germline V gives CDR1 MDHEN, CDR2 SYDVKM. V lost 9 bases and J 4 bases, leaving 16 bases between the germline ends. For the CDR3, the DNA is TGTGCCAGTTTTCCCCAGGGGTCCGGAAACACCATATATTTT. Translating gives CASFPQGSGNTIYF.

V is TRBV5-1 and J is TRBJ2-3; the D gene is possibly TRBD1 (5 bases). Germline V gene sequence: CDR1 SGHRS, CDR2 YFSETQ. The V and J ends lost 0 bases and 2 bases respectively, with 10 bases between them. The CDR3 is 15 amino acids. Here the CDR3 DNA reads TGCGCCAGCAGCTTGGCCGACAGCTCCACAGATACGCAGTATTTT. This codes for CASSLADSSTDTQYF.

The rearrangement joins TRBV5-4 to TRBJ2-7, with 7 positions matching TRBD1. The CDR3 is 15 amino acids. Germline V gives CDR1 SGHNT, CDR2 YYREEE (reference sequence). Trimming removed 1 base from V and 3 bases from J; junction bases left unmatched: 7. The CDR3 is CASSLSGQADYEQYF. The CDR3 bases are TGTGCCAGCAGCTTGTCCGGACAGGCGGACTACGAGCAGTACTTC. The variable domain in full, completed from reference TRBV5-4 and TRBJ2-7, reads ETGVTQSPTHLIKTRGQQVTLRCSSQSGHNTVSWYQQALGQGPQFIFQYYREEENGRGNFPPRFSGLQFPNYSSELNVNALELDDSALYLCASSLSGQADYEQYFGPGTRLTVT.

This clone is a singleton in its sample. J is TRBJ1-1 and V is TRBV6-1; 7 bases map to TRBD1. Trimming removed 3 bases from V and 7 bases from J; junction bases left unmatched: 8. Germline CDR1 and CDR2: MNHNS and SASEGT. The CDR3 extends over 14 amino acids. CDR3 sequence: CASSDLLGGGEAFF. CDR3 nucleotides: TGTGCCAGCAGTGACCTATTAGGGGGCGGTGAAGCTTTCTTT.

Only one count was recorded for this clone. The chain has TRBV4-1 and TRBJ1-2; 8 bases are a match to TRBD1. Germline lookup yields CDR1 MGHRA and CDR2 YSYEKL. The CDR3 covers 14 residues. With V trimmed by 2 bases and J by 4 bases, 3 bases remained unmatched. In DNA, the CDR3 is TGCGCCAGCAGCCAACAGACAGGGGTCTATGGCTACACCTTC. Its protein product is CASSQQTGVYGYTF.

The rearrangement joins TRBV6-4 to TRBJ2-3; weak D call: TRBD2 (5 bases). This CDR3 has 13 amino acids. Germline CDR1 reads MRHNA; CDR2 reads SNTAGT. V was clipped by 3 bases and J by 6 bases, with 10 bases between them. The CDR3 region has the DNA TGTGCCAGCAGTGAAGGCGTAGCGGATACGCAGTATTTT. Encoded protein: CASSEGVADTQYF.

The chain links TRBV7-8 to TRBJ2-7; D not certain. The germline V and J ends were trimmed by 1 base and 1 base, with 8 bases remaining between them. The CDR3 runs to 14 residues. Per germline, CDR1 SGHVS and CDR2 FQNEAQ. The CDR3, as DNA: TGTGCCAGCAGCTTAGTCGGCAGTTCCTACGAGCAGTACTTC. Translated: CASSLVGSSYEQYF.

V usage is TRBV3-1 (or the pseudogene TRBV3-2) and J usage is TRBJ2-3; tentatively, D is TRBD2 (5 bases). In germline, CDR1 is LGHDT, CDR2 YNNKEL (reference sequence). Between the trimmed V and J ends, which lost 0 bases and 10 bases, there was a span of 14 bases. The CDR3 consists of 14 residues. The CDR3 region has the DNA TGTGCCAGCAGCCAAGATTTCCGGGGATGGGCGCAGTATTTT. This sequence encodes CASSQDFRGWAQYF.

The chain combines TRBV19 with TRBJ1-1, with 7 bases aligning to TRBD1. CDR1 and CDR2 (germline): LNHDA, SQIVND (reference sequence). V lost 7 bases and J lost 7; bases outside the gene matches: 6. This CDR3 has 12 residues. In DNA, the CDR3 is TGTGCCAGTACGGACAGGACGGATGAAGCTTTCTTT. Translated: CASTDRTDEAFF.

This clone was detected a few times. The V and J genes are TRBV10-3 and TRBJ1-4; 7 bases map to TRBD1. This CDR3 contains 13 residues. With 10 bases clipped from V and 7 bases from J, the junction kept 9 bases outside the gene matches. Germline-derived CDR1 and CDR2 are ENHRY and SYGVKD. The CDR3 spells CATARGEGEKLFF. CDR3 sequence (DNA): TGTGCCACCGCCAGGGGGGAGGGTGAAAAACTGTTTTTT.

The genes are TRBV7-2 and TRBJ1-6; TRBD1 matches at 7 bases. V lost 3 bases to trimming and J lost 6 bases; unmatched junction nucleotides: 5. This CDR3 has 15 residues. Germline V gene data show CDR1 as SGHTA and CDR2 as FQGNSA. The CDR3, as DNA: TGTGCCAGCAGCTTGGAGGGGGCAATTAATTCACCCCTCCACTTT. Its protein product is CASSLEGAINSPLHF.

The rearrangement joins TRBV4-2 to TRBJ2-3, with D tentatively TRBD2 (5 bases). The CDR3 has 16 amino acids. Germline V gene sequence: CDR1 LGHNA, CDR2 YNFKEQ. The V end was cut by 1 base, the J end by 4 bases, with 15 bases between. DNA for the CDR3: TGTGCCAGCAGCCAAGCGGGGTACGGAACCCCAGATACGCAGTATTTT. Residues: CASSQAGYGTPDTQYF.

The genes are TRBV5-4 and TRBJ1-4; D unclear. The V gene's germline CDR1 is SGHNT and CDR2 YYREEE (reference sequence). V lost 0 bases and J lost 5, with 8 bases in between. The length of the CDR3 is 14 residues. CDR3 amino acids: CASSLVGLNEKLFF. The CDR3 DNA follows: TGTGCCAGCAGCTTGGTAGGGCTAAATGAAAAACTGTTTTTT.

The chain links TRBV6-2 or TRBV6-3 to TRBJ2-5; D ambiguous. Germline loops: CDR1 MNHEY, CDR2 SVGEGT. The V end was cut by 0 bases, the J end by 5 bases, with 16 bases between. This CDR3 is 16 amino acids long. The CDR3 DNA reads TGTGCCAGCAGTTACTCCCGGGCTTTAGTCGAGGAGACCCAGTACTTC. It translates to CASSYSRALVEETQYF.

This rearrangement joins TRBV7-9 to TRBJ1-4; D gene unclear. The length of the CDR3 is 15 residues. Trimming took 5 bases from V and 0 from J, leaving 10 bases between them. Germline V gene sequence: CDR1 SEHNR, CDR2 FQNEAQ (reference sequence). The CDR3 coding sequence is TGTGCCAGCAGCCGAGTACCTACAACTAATGAAAAACTGTTTTTT. Its protein is CASSRVPTTNEKLFF.

The chain carries TRBV19 and TRBJ2-7; no definite D call. Germline CDR1 LNHDA, CDR2 SQIVND (reference sequence). Trimming cost V 3 bases and J 2 bases, with 8 bases left between them. This CDR3 spans 13 amino acids. CDR3 sequence (DNA): TGTGCCAGTAGTATTAATCCTCCCTACGAGCAGTACTTC. This encodes CASSINPPYEQYF. Variable domain in full (rest from reference TRBV19 and TRBJ2-7): DGGITQSPKYLFRKEGQNVTLSCEQNLNHDAMYWYRQDPGQGLRLIYYSQIVNDFQKGDIAEGYSVSREKKESFPLTVTSAQKNPTAFYLCASSINPPYEQYFGPGTRLTVT.

The chain uses TRBV3-1 (or the pseudogene TRBV3-2) and TRBJ2-1, with D perhaps TRBD2 (5 bases). Between the trimmed V and J ends, which lost 0 bases and 9 bases, there was a span of 15 bases. The CDR3 spans 15 residues. Per germline, CDR1 LGHDT and CDR2 YNNKEL (reference sequence). CDR3: CASSQEVVDGVEQFF. CDR3 DNA: TGTGCCAGCAGCCAAGAAGTGGTAGACGGGGTTGAGCAGTTCTTC.

CDR3 protein: CASSWTATNEKLFF. In DNA, the CDR3 is TGTGCCAGCAGCTGGACGGCAACTAATGAAAAACTGTTTTTT. The chain recombines TRBV7-9 with TRBJ1-4; D uncertain. The CDR3 extends over 14 amino acids. V gave up 4 bases and J gave up 0 bases, with 6 bases separating them. The V gene's germline CDR1 is SEHNR and CDR2 FQNEAQ (reference sequence).

J is TRBJ2-2 and V is TRBV7-2; 7 nucleotides line up with TRBD1. This CDR3 has 15 amino acids. V dropped 5 bases and J dropped 1; count of bases not matched to a gene: 4. Germline CDR1 is SGHTA and CDR2 is FQGNSA. CDR3 residues: CASSGRQGNTGELFF. CDR3 coding DNA: TGTGCCAGCAGCGGACGACAGGGGAACACCGGGGAGCTGTTTTTT. The full variable domain, with the rest looked up from reference TRBV7-2 and TRBJ2-2, is GAGVSQSPSNKVTEKGKDVELRCDPISGHTALYWYRQSLGQGLEFLIYFQGNSAPDKSGLPSDRFSAERTGGSVSTLTIQRTQQEDSAVYLCASSGRQGNTGELFFGEGSRLTVL.

This clone was observed a handful of times. V is TRBV7-9 and J is TRBJ1-1, with D maybe TRBD1 (5 bases). Germline values: CDR1 SEHNR, CDR2 FQNEAQ (reference sequence). The CDR3 consists of 14 residues. With 1 base removed from V and 4 bases from J, the gap between germline ends came to 10 bases. The CDR3, as DNA: TGTGCCAGCAGCTTAGGTTGGGGCGGCACTGAAGCTTTCTTT. Translating it yields CASSLGWGGTEAFF. The full variable domain, its missing parts supplied by reference TRBV7-9 and TRBJ1-1, is DTGVSQNPRHKITKRGQNVTFRCDPISEHNRLYWYRQTLGQGPEFLTYFQNEAQLEKSRLLSDRFSAERPKGSFSTLEIQRTEQGDSAMYLCASSLGWGGTEAFFGQGTRLTVV.

The rearrangement links TRBV18 to TRBJ2-2, with TRBD1 matching 9 bases. Trimming removed 3 bases from V and 7 bases from J; junction bases left unmatched: 6. Germline loops: CDR1 KGHSH, CDR2 LQKENI. There are 15 residues in the CDR3. Written as DNA, the CDR3 is TGTGCCAGCTCACCGCGGGACAGGGTTGGCGGGGAGCTGTTTTTT. Translated, it gives CASSPRDRVGGELFF.

This clone was found once. The J gene is TRBJ2-3, the V gene TRBV29-1; D may correspond to TRBD1 or TRBD2 (5 bases each). CDR3 length: 13 amino acids. The germline V gene has CDR1 SQVTM and CDR2 ANQGSEA. V lost 6 bases and J lost 5, with 15 bases in between. CDR3 DNA: TGCAGCGTCCGGGACCTCCCTAGAGATACGCAGTATTTT. This sequence encodes CSVRDLPRDTQYF.

This clone came up once. The gene calls are TRBV28 and TRBJ2-7; a possible D gene is TRBD1 (6 bases). This CDR3 is built from 15 residues. CDR1 and CDR2 (germline): MDHEN, SYDVKM. Trimming took off 2 bases at V and 0 bases at J, with 11 bases between the two ends. CDR3 in amino acids: CASSLDPDSSYEQYF. In DNA form, the CDR3 reads TGTGCCAGCAGTTTAGACCCGGACAGCTCCTACGAGCAGTACTTC.

The V call is TRBV7-9, the J call TRBJ1-1; the D is unclear. The CDR3 is 13 residues long. With 4 bases removed from V and 11 bases from J, the gap between germline ends came to 17 bases. From germline, CDR1 is SEHNR and CDR2 FQNEAQ (reference sequence). The CDR3 nucleotides are TGTGCCAGCAGCTCAACATTACCCCCTGCGGCTTTCTTT. Its translation is CASSSTLPPAAFF.

The V gene is TRBV6-6, the J gene TRBJ1-2; tentatively, D is TRBD1 (6 bases). There are 13 residues in the CDR3. Trimming removed 2 bases from V and 5 bases from J, with 9 bases in between. Per the germline V gene, CDR1 is MNHNY and CDR2 is SVGAGI (reference sequence). The CDR3 loop is CASSYPQGYGYTF. The CDR3 DNA follows: TGTGCCAGCAGTTACCCTCAGGGGTATGGCTACACCTTC.

The chain has TRBV3-1 (or the pseudogene TRBV3-2) and TRBJ2-5; D is uncertain. CDR3 size: 12 residues. Germline loops: CDR1 LGHDT, CDR2 YNNKEL (reference sequence). V was pared by 1 base and J by 11 bases, with 11 bases between. CDR3 in amino acids: CASSQGELPQYF. The CDR3 region has the DNA TGTGCCAGCAGCCAAGGGGAACTTCCTCAGTACTTC.